These 26 T cell receptor beta chains came from one sample sequenced in a study of shared clonotypes between healthy human individuals. TCRdb's copy holds only in-frame clones and misses some; the assay was immunoSEQ multiplex PCR. The data hold about 2.4 million clones, with approximately 94% observed a single time. What was sequenced was naive CD4+ T cells from PBMCs. Subset denoted: CD45RA+ positively selected. Receptor source: a man younger than 35 in good health. Some clones in this sample may be carry-over from other donors' samples.

The chain carries TRBV9 and TRBJ1-2; 8 bases fit TRBD1. V was clipped by 3 bases and J by 5 bases; unmatched bases: 18. This CDR3 spans 18 amino acids. Looked up from germline, CDR1 is SGDLS and CDR2 is YYNGEE. In DNA, the CDR3 is TGTGCCAGCAGCGACCCCAACGACAGGGGTCCTCGGGGATATGGCTACACCTTC. Translation gives CASSDPNDRGPRGYGYTF.

The chain uses TRBV6-1 and TRBJ2-7; no definite D call. The V end was cut by 0 bases, the J end by 6 bases, with 9 bases between. Germline V lookup: CDR1 MNHNS, CDR2 SASEGT. This CDR3 spans 13 amino acids. The CDR3 nucleotides are TGTGCCAGCAGTGAAGCCCCCGGGTTCGAGCAGTACTTC. Protein: CASSEAPGFEQYF.

The chain couples TRBV7-3 to TRBJ2-7, with a weak D call TRBD2 (6 bases). CDR1 SGHTA and CDR2 FQGTGA come from the germline V gene. CDR3 length: 15 amino acids. V was trimmed by 3 bases and J by 4 bases, leaving 16 bases between them. The CDR3: CASSFVAGPSYEQYF. In DNA form, the CDR3 reads TGTGCCAGCAGCTTCGTTGCGGGACCCAGTTACGAGCAGTACTTC.

The chain is built from TRBV7-8 and TRBJ2-3; no clear D. Germline V lookup: CDR1 SGHVS, CDR2 FQNEAQ. The CDR3 runs to 14 residues. Trimming removed 5 bases at V and 0 bases at J, with 9 bases between. CDR3 in DNA: TGTGCCAGCAGCGTGCGCCCGAGCACAGATACGCAGTATTTT. Its translation is CASSVRPSTDTQYF.

The chain is built from TRBV20-1 and TRBJ1-4; unclear D gene. CDR1 and CDR2 from the germline V gene are DFQATT and SNEGSKA (reference sequence). V lost 3 bases to trimming and J lost 5 bases, with 4 bases between them. The CDR3 runs 11 residues. The CDR3 loop is CSARENEKLFF. In DNA form, the CDR3 reads TGCAGTGCTAGGGAGAATGAAAAACTGTTTTTT.

The table lists this clone with a count of one. Other DNA sequences within the sample encode an identical CDR3. The V and J genes are TRBV5-4 and TRBJ1-1; D is possibly TRBD1 (6 bases). Germline loops: CDR1 SGHNT, CDR2 YYREEE (reference sequence). This CDR3 comprises 14 residues. V gave up 0 bases and J gave up 5 bases, with 11 bases separating them. CDR3 loop: CASSLVQGNTEAFF. The CDR3 region has the DNA TGTGCCAGCAGCTTGGTGCAGGGGAATACTGAAGCTTTCTTT.

The CDR3: CASSVDSGRAGEQYF. CDR3 in DNA: TGTGCCAGCAGCGTAGACAGCGGGAGGGCCGGCGAGCAGTACTTC. The rearrangement uses TRBV9 and TRBJ2-7; 10 positions match TRBD2. This CDR3 is 15 amino acids long. Germline CDR1 reads SGDLS; CDR2 reads YYNGEE. Trimming at V came to 0 bases and at J to 6 bases, leaving 6 bases not matched to a gene.

V and J are TRBV11-3 and TRBJ1-1; 9 bases map to TRBD1. With 1 base clipped from V and 1 base from J, the junction kept 7 bases outside the gene matches. Germline values: CDR1 SGHNT, CDR2 YENEEA. The CDR3 is 17 amino acids. DNA for the CDR3: TGTGCCAGCAGCTTAGCGGGTGGGACAGGGAAGAACACTGAAGCTTTCTTT. Its translation: CASSLAGGTGKNTEAFF.

The DNA for the CDR3 is TGTGCCAGCAGTTTATCTTTTAGCGGGAGGGTTAGCTCTGGGGCCAACGTCCTGACTTTC. Translated: CASSLSFSGRVSSGANVLTF. This sequence joins TRBV27 and TRBJ2-6; TRBD2 agrees at 11 bases. With 0 bases clipped from V and 0 bases from J, the junction kept 7 bases outside the gene matches. The germline gives CDR1 MNHEY, CDR2 SMNVEV (reference sequence). The CDR3 has 20 amino acids.

The chain is built from TRBV5-4 and TRBJ1-5; D call uncertain. There are 14 residues in the CDR3. Germline loops: CDR1 SGHNT, CDR2 YYREEE (reference sequence). With 3 bases removed from V and 1 base from J, the gap between germline ends came to 8 bases. CDR3 region: CASSSDTSNQPQHF. CDR3 sequence (DNA): TGTGCCAGCAGCTCAGATACGAGCAATCAGCCCCAGCATTTT.

The genes are TRBV7-2 and TRBJ2-6; D remains ambiguous. Looked up from germline, CDR1 is SGHTA and CDR2 is FQGNSA. The CDR3 sequence is 17 residues long. V was trimmed by 1 base and J by 0 bases, leaving 10 bases between them. The CDR3 spells CASSLGQSSSGANVLTF. For the CDR3, the DNA is TGTGCCAGCAGCTTAGGCCAGTCCAGCTCTGGGGCCAACGTCCTGACTTTC.

As for this clone: The sample carries other DNA sequences with the same CDR3. The V and J genes are TRBV5-1 and TRBJ1-5, with TRBD1 matching over 11 bases. Germline V gene sequence: CDR1 SGHRS, CDR2 YFSETQ. Unmatched junction bases numbered 6, after V lost 4 bases and J lost 0 bases. This CDR3 is 17 amino acids long. CDR3 amino acids: CASSPGTGGYSNQPQHF. The CDR3 nucleotides are TGCGCCAGCAGCCCCGGGACAGGGGGGTATAGCAATCAGCCCCAGCATTTT.

A remark on this clone: This CDR3 is also generated by other DNA sequences in the sample. The V call is TRBV30, the J call TRBJ2-7; no reliable D call. Germline lookup yields CDR1 GTSNPN and CDR2 SVGIG (reference sequence). Trimming cost V 4 bases and J 0 bases, with 7 bases left between them. CDR3 length: 12 residues. As DNA, the CDR3 is TGTGCCTGGACACCGGGCTCCTACGAGCAGTACTTC. Protein: CAWTPGSYEQYF.

The gene calls are TRBV27 and TRBJ1-4; D possibly corresponds to TRBD1 (6 bases). Germline V CDR1 and CDR2: MNHEY, SMNVEV (reference sequence). Trimming removed 5 bases at V and 5 bases at J, with 6 bases between. The CDR3 sequence is 12 residues long. The CDR3 DNA reads as TGTGCCAGCAGTGACAGGAATGAAAAACTGTTTTTT. Translation: CASSDRNEKLFF.

This sequence joins TRBV7-3 and TRBJ2-1; D possibly corresponds to TRBD2 (6 bases). Germline V CDR1 and CDR2: SGHTA, FQGTGA. The CDR3 is 12 amino acids. V was clipped by 4 bases and J by 5 bases, with 6 bases between them. The DNA for the CDR3 is TGTGCCAGCAGCTGGGGGGACAATGAGCAGTTCTTC. Encoded protein: CASSWGDNEQFF.

Here the CDR3 DNA reads TGTGCCAGCTCACCAATCGGACAGGTCCCTGGAAACACCATATATTTT. As protein: CASSPIGQVPGNTIYF. This sequence joins TRBV18 and TRBJ1-3; 7 bases match TRBD1. CDR3 length: 16 amino acids. Germline V gives CDR1 KGHSH, CDR2 LQKENI. The junction had 6 bases not matched to a gene; V was cut back by 2 bases and J by 2 bases.

Comment on this clone: The sample contains more than one DNA sequence encoding this CDR3. V is TRBV5-1 and J is TRBJ1-1, with D unresolved. The CDR3 totals 13 residues. Trimming shortened V by 4 bases and J by 1 base, and 8 bases separated the two germline ends. Germline CDR1 reads SGHRS; CDR2 reads YFSETQ. The CDR3 region is CASSPRENTEAFF. Written as DNA, the CDR3 is TGCGCCAGCAGCCCCCGGGAGAACACTGAAGCTTTCTTT.

The V and J genes are TRBV28 and TRBJ1-1, with D tentatively TRBD1 (5 bases). Trimming pared 3 bases from V and 1 base from J, leaving 15 bases between. The CDR3 runs to 16 residues. Germline V lookup: CDR1 MDHEN, CDR2 SYDVKM. CDR3 nucleotides: TGTGCCAGCAGTTTTGTTCCGGGACGGAAGAACACTGAAGCTTTCTTT. Translation gives CASSFVPGRKNTEAFF.

The V and J genes are TRBV11-2 and TRBJ1-5; 7 bases match TRBD1. The V and J ends lost 4 bases and 7 bases, in that order; junction bases with no gene match: 4. The length of the CDR3 is 13 residues. Per germline, CDR1 SGHAT and CDR2 FQNNGV. CDR3 in DNA: TGTGCCAGCAGCTATTACAGGGGCCAGCCCCAGCATTTT. It translates to CASSYYRGQPQHF. Full variable domain (rest looked up from reference TRBV11-2 and TRBJ1-5): EAGVAQSPRYKIIEKRQSVAFWCNPISGHATLYWYQQILGQGPKLLIQFQNNGVVDDSQLPKDRFSAERLKGVDSTLKIQPAKLEDSAVYLCASSYYRGQPQHFGDGTRLSIL.

The chain carries TRBV5-1 and TRBJ1-2; possible D gene TRBD1, 6 bases. Germline CDR1 and CDR2: SGHRS and YFSETQ. With 4 bases removed from V and 5 bases from J, the gap between germline ends came to 15 bases. This CDR3 has 14 amino acids. CDR3 DNA: TGCGCCAGCAGCGAGCCTAACACAGGGTATGGCTACACCTTC. Protein product: CASSEPNTGYGYTF.

The chain combines TRBV4-1 with TRBJ1-4; D gene uncertain. V was shortened by 3 bases and J by 5 bases, with 10 bases between the two germline ends. Germline V CDR1 and CDR2: MGHRA, YSYEKL. This CDR3 is built from 14 residues. The CDR3 loop reads CASSHAGGNEKLFF. The CDR3 DNA reads TGCGCCAGCAGCCATGCGGGAGGGAATGAAAAACTGTTTTTT.

V usage is TRBV5-4 and J usage is TRBJ2-3; 7 bases match TRBD1. The CDR3 covers 16 residues. Per the germline V gene, CDR1 is SGHNT and CDR2 is YYREEE (reference sequence). The J segment lost 4 bases and the V segment lost 4 bases, leaving 12 bases of the junction unmatched. The CDR3 DNA is TGTGCCAGCAGCCGAGGACAGGTGGCACCCCCAGATACGCAGTATTTT. Translated: CASSRGQVAPPDTQYF.

This sequence joins TRBV2 and TRBJ2-3, with 9 positions matching TRBD2. CDR1 and CDR2 from the germline V gene are SNHLY and FYNNEI. Trimming took 4 bases from V and 0 from J; bases not matched to a gene: 5. The CDR3 spans 16 residues. As DNA, the CDR3 is TGTGCCAGCAGTGTTCGCGGGAGGGCTAGCACAGATACGCAGTATTTT. This sequence encodes CASSVRGRASTDTQYF. Filled out from reference TRBV2 and TRBJ2-3, the complete variable domain reads EPEVTQTPSHQVTQMGQEVILRCVPISNHLYFYWYRQILGQKVEFLVSFYNNEISEKSEIFDDQFSVERPDGSNFTLKIRSTKLEDSAMYFCASSVRGRASTDTQYFGPGTRLTVL.

This clone was seen a single time. The V call is TRBV6-6, the J call TRBJ2-7, with D perhaps being TRBD1 or TRBD2 (6 bases each). The ends were cut back, 7 bases at V and 7 bases at J, with 20 bases in the middle. This CDR3 comprises 14 residues. Germline V gene sequence: CDR1 MNHNY, CDR2 SVGAGI (reference sequence). In DNA form, the CDR3 reads TGTGCCAGCAACCTCTCAGGGGTCCGGGGGGAGCAGTACTTC. Amino acids: CASNLSGVRGEQYF.

This chain links TRBV9 with TRBJ1-5; a possible D gene is TRBD1 (6 bases). The CDR3 loop spans 13 amino acids. V was clipped by 5 bases and J by 4 bases, with 10 bases between them. Looked up from germline, CDR1 is SGDLS and CDR2 is YYNGEE. The CDR3 is CASSPTGNQPQHF. The CDR3 nucleotides read TGTGCCAGCAGTCCGACAGGTAATCAGCCCCAGCATTTT.

In the case of this clone: Different DNA sequences within this sample yield the same CDR3. This chain joins TRBV18 and TRBJ2-7; D remains unclear. V lost 0 bases, J lost 7 bases, and 10 bases lay in between. The CDR3 consists of 13 residues. Germline lookup yields CDR1 KGHSH and CDR2 LQKENI. CDR3 bases: TGTGCCAGCTCACCACCGGGCTTGGGGGAGCAGTACTTC. Its translation is CASSPPGLGEQYF.